This T cell receptor (beta chain) was observed in a study of cytomegalovirus exposure and HLA in healthy donors. Study-wide findings and caveats: A few V segments could not be told apart, such as TRBV6-2 and TRBV6-3, and were left out.

Both 60 Vbeta primers and 13 Jbeta primers went into the PCR. Original processing notes: Per a later analysis, the number of unique TCR beta chains was approximately 73 million, of which 9 million to 14 million were shared. The assay was immunoSEQ multiplex PCR, and TCRdb's table has in-frame clones only and misses some. V, J and clone size were drawn from that table, and D and trimming were deduced from the DNA. The sample lists roughly 200,000 clones, around 75% occurring once. V shed 4 bases, J shed 3 bases, and the junction held 9 bases outside the gene matches. The CDR3 runs to 15 residues. Germline lookup yields CDR1 SEHNR and CDR2 FQNEAQ (reference sequence). Points on this clone: Antigen: not known.

The source is a woman aged 25 to 45 in good health and CMV-seronegative. The gene calls are TRBV7-9 and TRBJ2-7, with 7 bases fitting TRBD1. The sequenced material came from PBMCs. CDR3 coding DNA: TGTGCCAGCAGCTCGACCGGGACAGCTAACTACGAGCAGTACTTC. Protein: CASSSTGTANYEQYF.